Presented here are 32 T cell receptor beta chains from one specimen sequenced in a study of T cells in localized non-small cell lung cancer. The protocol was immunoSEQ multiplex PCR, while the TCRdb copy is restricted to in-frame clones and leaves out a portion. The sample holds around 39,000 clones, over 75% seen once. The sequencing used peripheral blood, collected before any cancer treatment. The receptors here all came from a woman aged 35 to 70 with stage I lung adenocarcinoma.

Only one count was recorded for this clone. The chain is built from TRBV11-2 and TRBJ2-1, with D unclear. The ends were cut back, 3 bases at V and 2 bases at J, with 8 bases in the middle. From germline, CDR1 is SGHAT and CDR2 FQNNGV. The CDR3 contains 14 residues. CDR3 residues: CASSLSGPYNEQFF. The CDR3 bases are TGTGCCAGCAGCTTGTCCGGCCCCTACAATGAGCAGTTCTTC.

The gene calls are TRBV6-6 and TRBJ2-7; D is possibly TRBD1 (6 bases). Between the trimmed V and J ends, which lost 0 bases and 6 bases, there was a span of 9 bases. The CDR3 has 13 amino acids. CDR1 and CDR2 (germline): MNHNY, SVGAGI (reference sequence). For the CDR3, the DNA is TGTGCCAGCAGTTACTCCCTCAGGGGCGAGCAGTACTTC. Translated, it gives CASSYSLRGEQYF.

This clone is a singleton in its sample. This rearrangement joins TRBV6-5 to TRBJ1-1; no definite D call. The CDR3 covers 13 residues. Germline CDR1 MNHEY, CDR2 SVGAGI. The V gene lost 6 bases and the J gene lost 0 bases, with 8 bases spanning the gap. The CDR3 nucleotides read TGTGCCAGCAGCCGCGAAGTGAACACTGAAGCTTTCTTT. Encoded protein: CASSREVNTEAFF.

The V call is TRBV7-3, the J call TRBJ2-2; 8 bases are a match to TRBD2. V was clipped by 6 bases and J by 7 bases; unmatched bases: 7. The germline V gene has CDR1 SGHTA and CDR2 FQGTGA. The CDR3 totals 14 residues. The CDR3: CASRPGLGVGELFF. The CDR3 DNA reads TGTGCCAGCAGGCCGGGACTAGGCGTCGGGGAGCTGTTTTTT.

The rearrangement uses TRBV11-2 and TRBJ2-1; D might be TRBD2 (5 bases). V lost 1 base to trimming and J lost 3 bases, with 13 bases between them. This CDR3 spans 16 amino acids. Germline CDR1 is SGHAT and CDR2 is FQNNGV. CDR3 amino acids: CASSLVSRVVYNEQFF. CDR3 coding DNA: TGTGCCAGCAGCTTAGTCTCGAGGGTCGTCTACAATGAGCAGTTCTTC. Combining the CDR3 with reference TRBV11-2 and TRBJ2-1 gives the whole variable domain EAGVAQSPRYKIIEKRQSVAFWCNPISGHATLYWYQQILGQGPKLLIQFQNNGVVDDSQLPKDRFSAERLKGVDSTLKIQPAKLEDSAVYLCASSLVSRVVYNEQFFGPGTRLTVL.

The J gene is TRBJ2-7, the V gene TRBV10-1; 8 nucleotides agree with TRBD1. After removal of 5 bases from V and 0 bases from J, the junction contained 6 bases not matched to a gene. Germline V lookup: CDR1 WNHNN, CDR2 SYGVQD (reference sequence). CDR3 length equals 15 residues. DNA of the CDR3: TGCGCCAGCAGTTCGGGACAGGCTTGCTCCTACGAGCAGTACTTC. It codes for CASSSGQACSYEQYF.

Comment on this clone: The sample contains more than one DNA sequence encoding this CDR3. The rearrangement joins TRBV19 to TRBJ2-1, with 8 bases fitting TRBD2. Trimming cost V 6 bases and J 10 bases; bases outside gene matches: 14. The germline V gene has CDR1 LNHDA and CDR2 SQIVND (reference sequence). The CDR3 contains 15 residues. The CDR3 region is CASRPTSGSFHEQFF. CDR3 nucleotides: TGTGCCAGTAGACCCACGAGCGGGAGCTTCCACGAGCAGTTCTTC. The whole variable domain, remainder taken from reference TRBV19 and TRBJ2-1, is DGGITQSPKYLFRKEGQNVTLSCEQNLNHDAMYWYRQDPGQGLRLIYYSQIVNDFQKGDIAEGYSVSREKKESFPLTVTSAQKNPTAFYLCASRPTSGSFHEQFFGPGTRLTVL.

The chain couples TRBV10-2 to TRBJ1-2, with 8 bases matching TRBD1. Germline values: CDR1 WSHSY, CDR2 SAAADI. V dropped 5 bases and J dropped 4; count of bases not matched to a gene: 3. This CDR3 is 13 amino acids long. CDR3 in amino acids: CASSPTGAYGYTF. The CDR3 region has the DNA TGCGCCAGCAGTCCGACAGGGGCCTATGGCTACACCTTC.

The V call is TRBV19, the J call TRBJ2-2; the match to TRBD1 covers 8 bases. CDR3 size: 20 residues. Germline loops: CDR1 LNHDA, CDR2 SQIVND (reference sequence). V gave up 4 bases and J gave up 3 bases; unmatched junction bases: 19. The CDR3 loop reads CASSKSRDRRYTGHTGELFF. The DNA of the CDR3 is TGTGCCAGTAGTAAGAGCCGGGACAGGCGGTACACGGGTCACACCGGGGAGCTGTTTTTT.

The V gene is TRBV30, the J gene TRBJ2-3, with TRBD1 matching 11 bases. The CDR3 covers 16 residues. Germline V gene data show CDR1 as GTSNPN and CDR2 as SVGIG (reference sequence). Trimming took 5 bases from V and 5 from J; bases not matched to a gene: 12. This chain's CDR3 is CAWARTDRGQVDTQYF. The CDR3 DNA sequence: TGTGCCTGGGCTCGAACGGACAGGGGGCAGGTAGATACGCAGTATTTT. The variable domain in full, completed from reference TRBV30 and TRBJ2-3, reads SQTIHQWPATLVQPVGSPLSLECTVEGTSNPNLYWYRQAAGRGLQLLFYSVGIGQISSEVPQNLSASRPQDRQFILSSKKLLLSDSGFYLCAWARTDRGQVDTQYFGPGTRLTVL.

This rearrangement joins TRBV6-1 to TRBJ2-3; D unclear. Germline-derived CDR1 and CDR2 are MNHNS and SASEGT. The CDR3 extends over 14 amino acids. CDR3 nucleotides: TGTGCACTCCTCCGGGCAGGAGGCACAGATACGCAGTATTTT. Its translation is CALLRAGGTDTQYF.

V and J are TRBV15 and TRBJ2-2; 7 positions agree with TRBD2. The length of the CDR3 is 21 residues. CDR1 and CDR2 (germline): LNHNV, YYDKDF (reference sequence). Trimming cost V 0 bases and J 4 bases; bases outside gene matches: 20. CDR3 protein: CATSRDRVGEGLISRTGELFF. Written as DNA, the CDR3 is TGTGCCACCAGCAGAGATAGGGTCGGGGAGGGTCTAATATCTCGCACCGGGGAGCTGTTTTTT.

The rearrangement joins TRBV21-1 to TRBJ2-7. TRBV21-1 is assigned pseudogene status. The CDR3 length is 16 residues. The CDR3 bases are TGTGCCAGCAGCAAAGATGAAGGCCCCGGACCCTACGAGCAGTACTTC. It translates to CASSKDEGPGPYEQYF.

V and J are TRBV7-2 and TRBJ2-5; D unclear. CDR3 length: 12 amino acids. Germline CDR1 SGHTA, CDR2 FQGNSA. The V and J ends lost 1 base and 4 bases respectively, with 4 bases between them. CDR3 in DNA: TGTGCCAGCAGCTTAGGAGCAGAGACCCAGTACTTC. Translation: CASSLGAETQYF.

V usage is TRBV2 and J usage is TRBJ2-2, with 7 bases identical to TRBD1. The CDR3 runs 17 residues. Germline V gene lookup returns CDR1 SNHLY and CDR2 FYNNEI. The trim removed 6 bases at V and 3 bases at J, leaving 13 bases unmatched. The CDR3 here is CASRAITGVGDTGELFF. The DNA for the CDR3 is TGTGCCAGCAGGGCTATAACAGGGGTGGGCGACACCGGGGAGCTGTTTTTT.

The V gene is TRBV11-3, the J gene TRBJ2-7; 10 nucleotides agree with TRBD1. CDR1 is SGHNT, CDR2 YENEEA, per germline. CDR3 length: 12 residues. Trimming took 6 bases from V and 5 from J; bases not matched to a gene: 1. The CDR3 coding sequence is TGTGCCAGCAGGGGGACAGGGGACGAGCAGTACTTC. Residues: CASRGTGDEQYF.

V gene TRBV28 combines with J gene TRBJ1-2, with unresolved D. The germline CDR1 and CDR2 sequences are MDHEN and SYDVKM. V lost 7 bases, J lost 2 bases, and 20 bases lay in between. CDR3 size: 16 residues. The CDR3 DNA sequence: TGTGCCAGCACCCCCCCCCGGCAGGAAAAAAACTATGGCTACACCTTC. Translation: CASTPPRQEKNYGYTF.

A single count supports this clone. CDR3 loop: CSVRQVAEQFF. The CDR3 region has the DNA TGCAGCGTAAGACAGGTCGCCGAGCAGTTCTTC. The chain is built from TRBV29-1 and TRBJ2-1; tentatively, D is TRBD1 (6 bases). Germline V gene lookup returns CDR1 SQVTM and CDR2 ANQGSEA. The CDR3 is 11 amino acids. Trimming took off 6 bases at V and 10 bases at J, with 13 bases between the two ends.

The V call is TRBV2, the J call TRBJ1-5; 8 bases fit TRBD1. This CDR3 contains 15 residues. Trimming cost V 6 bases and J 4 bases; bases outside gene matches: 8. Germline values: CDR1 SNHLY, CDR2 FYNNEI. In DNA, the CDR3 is TGTGCCAGCAGCTTGGACAGGGATTGGAATCAGCCCCAGCATTTT. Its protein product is CASSLDRDWNQPQHF.

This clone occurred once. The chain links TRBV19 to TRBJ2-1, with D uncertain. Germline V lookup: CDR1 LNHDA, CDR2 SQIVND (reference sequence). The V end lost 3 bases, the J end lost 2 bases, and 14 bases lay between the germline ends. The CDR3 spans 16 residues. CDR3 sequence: CASSISGYSTYNEQFF. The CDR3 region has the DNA TGTGCCAGTAGTATCAGTGGCTACTCTACCTACAATGAGCAGTTCTTC.

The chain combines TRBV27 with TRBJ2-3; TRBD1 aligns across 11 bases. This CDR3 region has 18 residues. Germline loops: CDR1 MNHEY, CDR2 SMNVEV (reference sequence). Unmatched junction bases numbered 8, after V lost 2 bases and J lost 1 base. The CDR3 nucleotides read TGTGCCAGCAGTTTAAGGACAGGGGGCAGGTTAGGCACAGATACGCAGTATTTT. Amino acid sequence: CASSLRTGGRLGTDTQYF.

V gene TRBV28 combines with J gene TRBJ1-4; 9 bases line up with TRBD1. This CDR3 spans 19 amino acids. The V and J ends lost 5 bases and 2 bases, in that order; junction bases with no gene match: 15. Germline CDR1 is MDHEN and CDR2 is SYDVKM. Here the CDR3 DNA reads TGTGCCAGCAGTCCCTATTACGGACAGGGGCAGTATACTAATGAAAAACTGTTTTTT. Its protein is CASSPYYGQGQYTNEKLFF.

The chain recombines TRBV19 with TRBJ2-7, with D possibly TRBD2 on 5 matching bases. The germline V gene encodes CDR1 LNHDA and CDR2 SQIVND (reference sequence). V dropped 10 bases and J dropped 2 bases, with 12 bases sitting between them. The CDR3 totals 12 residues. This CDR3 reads CATPPRAYEQYF. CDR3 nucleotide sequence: TGTGCCACCCCTCCGCGGGCCTACGAGCAGTACTTC. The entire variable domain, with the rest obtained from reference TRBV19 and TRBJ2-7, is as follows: DGGITQSPKYLFRKEGQNVTLSCEQNLNHDAMYWYRQDPGQGLRLIYYSQIVNDFQKGDIAEGYSVSREKKESFPLTVTSAQKNPTAFYLCATPPRAYEQYFGPGTRLTVT.

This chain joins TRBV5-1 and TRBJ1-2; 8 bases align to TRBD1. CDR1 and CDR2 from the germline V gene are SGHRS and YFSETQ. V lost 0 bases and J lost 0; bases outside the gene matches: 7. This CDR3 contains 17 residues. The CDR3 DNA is TGCGCCAGCAGCTTGGGATTTTCAGGGGGCGCTAACTATGGCTACACCTTC. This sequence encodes CASSLGFSGGANYGYTF.

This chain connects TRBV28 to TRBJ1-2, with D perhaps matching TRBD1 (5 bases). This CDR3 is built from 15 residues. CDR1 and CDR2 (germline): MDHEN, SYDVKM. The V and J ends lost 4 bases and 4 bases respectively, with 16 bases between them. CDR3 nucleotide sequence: TGTGCCAGCAGTTGGGGAACCGGGACGGGCTATGGCTACACCTTC. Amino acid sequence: CASSWGTGTGYGYTF.

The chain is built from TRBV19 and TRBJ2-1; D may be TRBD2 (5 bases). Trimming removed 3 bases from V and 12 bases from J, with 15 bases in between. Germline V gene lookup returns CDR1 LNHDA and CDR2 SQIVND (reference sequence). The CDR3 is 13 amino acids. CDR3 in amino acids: CASSISVSRGQFF. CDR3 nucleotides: TGTGCCAGTAGTATTAGTGTCTCCCGGGGGCAGTTCTTC.

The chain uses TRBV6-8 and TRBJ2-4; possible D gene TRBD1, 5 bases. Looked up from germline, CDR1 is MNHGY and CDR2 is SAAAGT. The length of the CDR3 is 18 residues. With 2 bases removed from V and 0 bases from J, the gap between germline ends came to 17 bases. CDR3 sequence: CASSYMGRWGQAKNIQYF. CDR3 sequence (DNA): TGTGCCAGCAGTTACATGGGTCGATGGGGCCAAGCCAAAAACATTCAGTACTTC.

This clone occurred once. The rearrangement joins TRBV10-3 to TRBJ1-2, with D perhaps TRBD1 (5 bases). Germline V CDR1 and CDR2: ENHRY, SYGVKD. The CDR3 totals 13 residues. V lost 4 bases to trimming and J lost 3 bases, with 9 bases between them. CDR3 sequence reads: CAISAGGDYGYTF. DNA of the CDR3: TGTGCCATCAGTGCGGGGGGGGACTATGGCTACACCTTC.

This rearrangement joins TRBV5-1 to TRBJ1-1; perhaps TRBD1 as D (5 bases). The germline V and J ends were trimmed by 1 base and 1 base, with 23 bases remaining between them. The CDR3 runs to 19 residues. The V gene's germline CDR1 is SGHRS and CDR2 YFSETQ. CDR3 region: CASSLWGDGAIDRNTEAFF. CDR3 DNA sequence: TGCGCCAGCAGCTTGTGGGGCGACGGGGCCATAGACCGGAACACTGAAGCTTTCTTT.

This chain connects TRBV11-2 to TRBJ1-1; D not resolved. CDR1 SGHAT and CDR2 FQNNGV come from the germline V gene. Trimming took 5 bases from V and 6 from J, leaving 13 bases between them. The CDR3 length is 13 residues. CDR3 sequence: CASSTGRWAEAFF. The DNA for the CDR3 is TGTGCCAGCAGCACCGGCCGCTGGGCTGAAGCTTTCTTT.

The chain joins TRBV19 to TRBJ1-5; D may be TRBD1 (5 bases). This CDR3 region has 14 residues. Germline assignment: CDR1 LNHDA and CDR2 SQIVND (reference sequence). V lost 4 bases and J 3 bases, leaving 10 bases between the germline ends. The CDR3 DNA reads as TGTGCCAGTAGTACCCCGGGGCACAATCAGCCCCAGCATTTT. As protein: CASSTPGHNQPQHF.

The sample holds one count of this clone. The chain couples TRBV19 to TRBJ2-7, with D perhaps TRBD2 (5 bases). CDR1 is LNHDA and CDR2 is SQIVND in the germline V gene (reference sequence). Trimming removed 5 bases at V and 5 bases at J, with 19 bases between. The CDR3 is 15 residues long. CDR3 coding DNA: TGTGCCAGTAGTCCTTTACTACAAGCGACTAACGAGCAGTACTTC. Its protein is CASSPLLQATNEQYF.